These T cell receptor beta chains were read from a single sample in a study of blood T cell repertoires in COVID-19. TCRdb's copy holds only in-frame clones and misses some; the assay was immunoSEQ multiplex PCR. The sample carries roughly 250,000 clones, about nine tenths recorded once. Specimen: peripheral blood. The source is a man in his 60s who had recovered from COVID-19. Both conserved end residues are part of each CDR3. A D gene is named only where the DNA matches it firmly. Clone size, where shown, is once, few, many, or a class for clones that have expanded.

>TRBD1|-|TRBV27|TRBJ1-5
CASRKSTGGYQPQHF
TGTGCCAGCAGGAAGAGTACAGGGGGTTATCAACCCCAGCATTTT
>-|few|TRBV5-1|TRBJ2-5
CASSLVQEGEETQYF
TGCGCCAGCAGCTTGGTACAGGAGGGCGAAGAGACCCAGTACTTC
>TRBD1|-|TRBV5-4|TRBJ2-3
CASSSRTGGRADTQYF
TGTGCCAGCAGCTCCAGGACAGGGGGCAGGGCAGATACGCAGTATTTT
>-|once|TRBV7-9|TRBJ2-3
CASSLATGSTNTQYF
TGTGCCAGCAGCTTAGCGACAGGAAGCACAAATACGCAGTATTTT
>-|once|TRBV5-6|TRBJ2-7
CASTLGLYYEQYF
TGTGCCAGCACCCTAGGACTTTACTACGAGCAGTACTTC
>TRBD1|-|TRBV19|TRBJ2-3
CASSIQGRTDTQYF
TGTGCCAGTAGCATACAGGGGCGCACAGATACGCAGTATTTT
>-|-|TRBV6-5|TRBJ1-3
CASSYLSSGNTIYF
TGTGCCAGCAGTTACCTTAGCTCTGGAAACACCATATATTTT
>-|-|TRBV19|TRBJ1-2
CASTEGHTNYGYTF
TGTGCCAGTACCGAGGGACACACTAACTATGGCTACACCTTC
>-|few|TRBV5-1|TRBJ2-7
CASSEQGRLSSYEQYF
TGCGCCAGCAGCGAACAGGGTCGACTCAGCTCCTACGAGCAGTACTTC
>-|-|TRBV10-3|TRBJ2-3
CAISQTSEGTDTQYF
TGTGCCATCAGTCAGACTAGTGAAGGCACAGATACGCAGTATTTT
>-|few|TRBV5-1|TRBJ1-2
CASSLVGEGSSYGYTF
TGCGCCAGCAGCTTGGTGGGGGAGGGCTCCTCCTATGGCTACACCTTC
>-|-|TRBV5-6|TRBJ2-7
CASTLAGGASYEQYF
TGTGCCAGCACCCTCGCGGGCGGGGCCTCCTACGAGCAGTACTTC
>TRBD2|-|TRBV11-2|TRBJ2-2
CASSLTGGNTGELFF
TGTGCCAGCAGCTTAACGGGGGGGAACACCGGGGAGCTGTTTTTT
>-|-|TRBV6-4|TRBJ1-5
CASSDRKRELYSNQPQHF
TGTGCCAGCAGTGACCGAAAGAGGGAACTCTATAGCAATCAGCCCCAGCATTTT
>TRBD1|-|TRBV6-1|TRBJ1-5
CASSGRPGGLYQPQHF
TGTGCCAGCAGTGGAAGGCCAGGGGGCTTATATCAGCCCCAGCATTTT
>-|-|TRBV7-9|TRBJ2-7
CASSLGEKSSYEQYF
TGTGCCAGCAGCTTAGGGGAGAAAAGCTCCTACGAGCAGTACTTC
>-|-|TRBV27|TRBJ1-1
CASSLFAGHQANTEAFF
TGTGCCAGCAGTTTATTTGCAGGGCATCAGGCTAACACTGAAGCTTTCTTT
>-|-|TRBV9|TRBJ2-1
CASSVLNGGEQFF
TGTGCCAGCAGCGTTCTAAACGGGGGTGAGCAGTTCTTC
>TRBD1|-|TRBV19|TRBJ1-2
CASRQGLGYGYTF
TGTGCCAGCCGACAGGGATTGGGCTATGGCTACACCTTC
>TRBD2|-|TRBV18|TRBJ2-1
CASSPSSGGNNEQFF
TGTGCCAGCTCACCCTCTAGCGGGGGAAACAATGAGCAGTTCTTC
>-|-|TRBV18|TRBJ2-1
CASSLRGGPYNEQFF
TGTGCCAGCTCACTTCGCGGGGGCCCCTACAATGAGCAGTTCTTC
>TRBD2|-|TRBV29-1|TRBJ2-5
CSVELAGGGETQYF
TGCAGCGTTGAATTGGCGGGAGGGGGAGAGACCCAGTACTTC
>TRBD2|once|TRBV9|TRBJ2-3
CASSSSGGAVTDTQYF
TGTGCCAGCAGCTCTAGCGGGGGGGCCGTAACAGATACGCAGTATTTT
>TRBD2|-|TRBV7-6|TRBJ2-2
CASSLASGLNTGELFF
TGTGCCAGCAGCTTAGCTAGCGGGTTGAACACCGGGGAGCTGTTTTTT
>-|-|TRBV5-6|TRBJ1-5
CASSITRNSNQPQHF
TGTGCCAGCAGCATAACACGAAATAGCAATCAGCCCCAGCATTTT
>TRBD2|-|TRBV7-2|TRBJ2-3
CASSLDGGGTDTQYF
TGTGCCAGCAGCTTAGACGGCGGGGGGACAGATACGCAGTATTTT
>-|-|TRBV18|TRBJ1-5
CASSPSGRGNQPQHF
TGTGCCAGCTCACCCTCGGGCAGGGGAAATCAGCCCCAGCATTTT
>-|-|TRBV6-5|TRBJ1-6
CASLKRAPNSPLHF
TGTGCCAGCCTCAAAAGAGCCCCCAATTCACCCCTCCACTTT
>-|-|TRBV6-5|TRBJ1-1
CASYRDKNTEAFF
TGTGCCAGTTACCGGGACAAGAACACTGAAGCTTTCTTT
>TRBD2|-|TRBV6-5|TRBJ2-1
CASRTKAGGGEQFF
TGTGCCAGCAGGACGAAAGCGGGGGGGGGAGAGCAGTTCTTC
>-|few|TRBV5-6|TRBJ1-2
CASSLAGIYGYTF
TGTGCCAGCAGCTTGGCAGGGATCTATGGCTACACCTTC
>-|-|TRBV24-1|TRBJ1-2
CATSDRGEYGYTF
TGTGCCACCAGTGACAGGGGTGAATATGGCTACACCTTC
>TRBD2|once|TRBV7-9|TRBJ2-1
CASSRRFGGGIYNEQFF
TGTGCCAGCAGCAGAAGGTTTGGCGGGGGGATTTACAATGAGCAGTTCTTC
>-|-|TRBV30|TRBJ2-7
CAWNEGGGYEQYF
TGTGCCTGGAACGAGGGGGGGGGCTACGAGCAGTACTTC
>TRBD2|once|TRBV29-1|TRBJ2-5
CSVELAGETQYF
TGCAGCGTTGAACTAGCGGGGGAAACCCAGTACTTC
>-|-|TRBV4-2|TRBJ2-7
CASSLARGSEQYF
TGTGCCAGCAGCCTCGCACGGGGTTCCGAGCAGTACTTC
>TRBD1|-|TRBV19|TRBJ1-2
CASANRDRVAHGYTF
TGTGCCAGTGCTAACCGGGACAGGGTAGCACATGGCTACACCTTC
>TRBD2|-|TRBV3-1/TRBV3-2|TRBJ2-1
CASSPQLAGAHEQFF
TGTGCCAGCAGCCCTCAACTAGCGGGGGCTCATGAGCAGTTCTTC
>-|once|TRBV5-6|TRBJ2-3
CASSASDLQGDTQYF
TGTGCCAGCAGCGCATCGGACCTACAGGGAGATACGCAGTATTTT
>-|once|TRBV12-5|TRBJ1-4
CASGFAAREGKKLFF
TGTGCTAGTGGTTTTGCAGCCAGGGAAGGGAAAAAACTGTTTTTT
>-|-|TRBV2|TRBJ2-3
CASSSQGRGTDTQYF
TGTGCCAGCAGTAGTCAGGGTCGAGGCACAGATACGCAGTATTTT
>TRBD1|-|TRBV18|TRBJ2-1
CASSPGIGQVRNEQFF
TGTGCCAGCTCACCTGGAATAGGACAGGTCAGGAATGAGCAGTTCTTC
>-|-|TRBV11-2|TRBJ1-6
CASSSWTEQNSPLHF
TGTGCCAGCAGCTCGTGGACAGAGCAAAATTCACCCCTCCACTTT
>-|-|TRBV5-1|TRBJ1-5
CASSLAGGSNQPQHF
TGCGCCAGCAGCTTGGCGGGGGGTAGCAATCAGCCCCAGCATTTT
>TRBD2|-|TRBV3-1/TRBV3-2|TRBJ2-5
CASSSRDRSGGYQYF
TGTGCCAGCAGCTCCCGCGACCGTAGCGGGGGGTACCAGTACTTC
>-|-|TRBV7-9|TRBJ1-4
CASSLVKGGDWEKLFF
TGTGCCAGCAGCTTGGTAAAAGGAGGGGATTGGGAAAAACTGTTTTTT
>-|-|TRBV4-1|TRBJ1-6
CASSQWPRGRFNSPLHF
TGCGCCAGCAGCCAATGGCCGCGGGGCCGGTTTAATTCACCCCTCCACTTT
>-|-|TRBV30|TRBJ2-2
CAWSPDRPRTDSGTGELFF
TGTGCCTGGAGTCCCGATCGGCCCAGGACGGACTCGGGCACCGGGGAGCTGTTTTTT
>-|-|TRBV18|TRBJ2-5
CASSNGETETQYF
TGTGCCAGCTCAAATGGGGAGACAGAGACCCAGTACTTC
>TRBD1|-|TRBV11-2|TRBJ1-1
CASSLALDRARVGTEAFF
TGTGCCAGCAGCTTGGCCTTGGACAGGGCCCGAGTAGGCACTGAAGCTTTCTTT
>-|-|TRBV5-6|TRBJ2-5
CASSYRETQYF
TGTGCCAGCAGCTATCGGGAGACCCAGTACTTC
>-|-|TRBV12-5|TRBJ1-1
CASVSILNTEAFF
TGTGCTAGTGTCTCTATTTTGAACACTGAAGCTTTCTTT
>-|-|TRBV25-1|TRBJ1-2
CASSRDHAGGYTF
TGTGCCAGCAGTCGCGACCATGCGGGGGGCTACACCTTC
>-|-|TRBV4-2|TRBJ1-2
CASSQGTVDGYTF
TGTGCCAGCAGCCAAGGGACAGTAGATGGCTACACCTTC